The T cell receptor (beta chain) under discussion was sequenced for a study of blood T cell repertoires in COVID-19. Study-level information: The United States, Italy and Spain were the sources of the acute and convalescent COVID-19 samples.

Germline loops: CDR1 SGHKS, CDR2 YYEKEE (reference sequence). The CDR3 length is 16 residues. V lost 4 bases and J lost 11; bases outside the gene matches: 14. Authors' analysis steps: For nucleated cells, counts were estimated from reference gene primer amplification. Measured with immunoSEQ multiplex PCR; TCRdb has only the in-frame clones, and not every one. The V and J calls and the clone size are those of that table, but D and trimming were determined from the DNA. The sample yields 200,000 to 250,000 clones, 86% seen once. Sequences were obtained from peripheral blood. The V gene is TRBV5-5, the J gene TRBJ1-6; TRBD1 agrees at 8 bases. This sequence was found in a man aged 60 to 75 with acute or convalescent COVID-19. The CDR3 DNA reads as TGTGCCAGCAGCGACTCACCGGGACAGGCCGGGACACCCCTCCACTTT. Translation gives CASSDSPGQAGTPLHF.